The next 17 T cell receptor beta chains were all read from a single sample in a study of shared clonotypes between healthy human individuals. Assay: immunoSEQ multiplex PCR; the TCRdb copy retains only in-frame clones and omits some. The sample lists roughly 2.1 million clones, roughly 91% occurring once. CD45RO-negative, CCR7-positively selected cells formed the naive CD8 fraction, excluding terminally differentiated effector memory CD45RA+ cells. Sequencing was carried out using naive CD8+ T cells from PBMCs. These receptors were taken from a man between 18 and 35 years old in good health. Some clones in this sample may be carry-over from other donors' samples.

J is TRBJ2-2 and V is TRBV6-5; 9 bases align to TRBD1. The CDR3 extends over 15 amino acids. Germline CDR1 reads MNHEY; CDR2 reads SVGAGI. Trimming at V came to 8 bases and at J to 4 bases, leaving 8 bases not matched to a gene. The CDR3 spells CASSWDRAGTGELFF. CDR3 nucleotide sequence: TGTGCCAGCTCCTGGGACAGGGCGGGCACCGGGGAGCTGTTTTTT.

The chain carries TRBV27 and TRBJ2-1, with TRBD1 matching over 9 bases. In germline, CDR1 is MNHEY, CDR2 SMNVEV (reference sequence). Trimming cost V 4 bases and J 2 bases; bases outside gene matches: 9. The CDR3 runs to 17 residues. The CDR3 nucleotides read TGTGCCAGCAGTTCCCATTACAGGGGGCAGGCCTACAATGAGCAGTTCTTC. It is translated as CASSSHYRGQAYNEQFF.

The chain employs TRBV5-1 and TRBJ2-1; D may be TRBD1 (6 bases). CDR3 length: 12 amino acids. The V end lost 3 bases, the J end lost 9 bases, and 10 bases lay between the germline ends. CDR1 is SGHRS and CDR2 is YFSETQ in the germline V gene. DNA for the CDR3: TGCGCCAGCAGCTACAGGGAAGGTGAGCAGTTCTTC. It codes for CASSYREGEQFF.

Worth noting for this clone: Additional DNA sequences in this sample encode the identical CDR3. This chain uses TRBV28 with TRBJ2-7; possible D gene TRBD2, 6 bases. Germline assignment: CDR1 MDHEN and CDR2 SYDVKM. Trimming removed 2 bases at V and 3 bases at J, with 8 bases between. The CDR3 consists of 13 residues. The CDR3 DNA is TGTGCCAGCAGTTTAGGAGGGGTCTACGAGCAGTACTTC. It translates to CASSLGGVYEQYF.

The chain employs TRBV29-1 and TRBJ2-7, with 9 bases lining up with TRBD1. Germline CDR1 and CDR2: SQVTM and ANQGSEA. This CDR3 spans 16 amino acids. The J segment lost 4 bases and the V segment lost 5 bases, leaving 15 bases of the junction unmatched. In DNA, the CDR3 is TGCAGCGTTTACCGGGACAGGGAGCTTAAGGGTTACGAGCAGTACTTC. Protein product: CSVYRDRELKGYEQYF.

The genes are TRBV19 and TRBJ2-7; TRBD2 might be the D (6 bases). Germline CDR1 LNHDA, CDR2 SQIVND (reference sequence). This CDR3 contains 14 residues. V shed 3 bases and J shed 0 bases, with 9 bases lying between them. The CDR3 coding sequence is TGTGCCAGTAGTATTGGAGGGTTCTCCTACGAGCAGTACTTC. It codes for CASSIGGFSYEQYF.

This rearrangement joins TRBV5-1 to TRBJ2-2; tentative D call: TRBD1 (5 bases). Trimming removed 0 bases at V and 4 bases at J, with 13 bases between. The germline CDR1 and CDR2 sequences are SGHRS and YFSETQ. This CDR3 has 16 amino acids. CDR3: CASSLAVRGSTGELFF. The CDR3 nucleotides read TGCGCCAGCAGCTTGGCTGTTAGGGGATCCACCGGGGAGCTGTTTTTT. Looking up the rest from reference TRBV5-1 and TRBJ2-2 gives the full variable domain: KAGVTQTPRYLIKTRGQQVTLSCSPISGHRSVSWYQQTPGQGLQFLFEYFSETQRNKGNFPGRFSGRQFSNSRSEMNVSTLELGDSALYLCASSLAVRGSTGELFFGEGSRLTVL.

The CDR3 protein is CASSYLGVSPYEQYF. DNA for the CDR3: TGTGCCAGCAGTTACTTGGGTGTATCCCCGTACGAGCAGTACTTC. The genes are TRBV28 and TRBJ2-7, with no clear D. The V and J ends lost 4 bases and 4 bases respectively, with 17 bases between them. Germline CDR1 MDHEN, CDR2 SYDVKM. CDR3 size: 15 residues.

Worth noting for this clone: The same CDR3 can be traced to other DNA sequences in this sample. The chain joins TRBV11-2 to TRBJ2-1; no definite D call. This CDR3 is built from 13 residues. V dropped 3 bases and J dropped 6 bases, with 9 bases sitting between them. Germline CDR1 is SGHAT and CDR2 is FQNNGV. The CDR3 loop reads CASSLSGVNEQFF. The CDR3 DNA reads TGTGCCAGCAGCTTGTCGGGCGTCAATGAGCAGTTCTTC.

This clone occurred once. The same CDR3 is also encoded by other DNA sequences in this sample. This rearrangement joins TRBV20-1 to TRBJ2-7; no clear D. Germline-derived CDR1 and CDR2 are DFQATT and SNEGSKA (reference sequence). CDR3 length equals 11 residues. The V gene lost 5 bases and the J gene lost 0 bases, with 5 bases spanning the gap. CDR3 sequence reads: CSARVSYEQYF. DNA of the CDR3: TGCAGTGCTCGAGTCTCCTACGAGCAGTACTTC.

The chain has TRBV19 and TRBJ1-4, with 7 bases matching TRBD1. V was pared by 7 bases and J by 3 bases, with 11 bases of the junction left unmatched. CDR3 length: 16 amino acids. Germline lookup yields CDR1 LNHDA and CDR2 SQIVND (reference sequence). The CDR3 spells CASKGAVGIPNEKLFF. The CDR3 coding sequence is TGTGCCAGTAAGGGGGCAGTCGGAATACCTAATGAAAAACTGTTTTTT.

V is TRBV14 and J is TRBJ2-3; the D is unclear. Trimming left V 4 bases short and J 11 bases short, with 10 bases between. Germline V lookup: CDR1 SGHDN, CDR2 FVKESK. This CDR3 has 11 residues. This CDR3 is CASSRAVRQYF. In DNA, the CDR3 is TGTGCCAGCAGCCGGGCAGTCCGGCAGTATTTT.

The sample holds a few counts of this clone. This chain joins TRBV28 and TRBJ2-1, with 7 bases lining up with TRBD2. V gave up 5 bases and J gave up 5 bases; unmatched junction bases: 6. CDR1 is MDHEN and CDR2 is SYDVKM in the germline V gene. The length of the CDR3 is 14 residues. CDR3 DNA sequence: TGTGCCAGCAGTCTCACTAGCGTTCACAATGAGCAGTTCTTC. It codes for CASSLTSVHNEQFF.

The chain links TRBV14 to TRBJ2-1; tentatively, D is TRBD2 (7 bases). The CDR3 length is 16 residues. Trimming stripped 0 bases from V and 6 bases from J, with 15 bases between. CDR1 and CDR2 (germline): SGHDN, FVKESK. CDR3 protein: CASSQDEGGGLNEQFF. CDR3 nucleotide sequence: TGTGCCAGCAGCCAAGACGAAGGGGGAGGGCTCAATGAGCAGTTCTTC.

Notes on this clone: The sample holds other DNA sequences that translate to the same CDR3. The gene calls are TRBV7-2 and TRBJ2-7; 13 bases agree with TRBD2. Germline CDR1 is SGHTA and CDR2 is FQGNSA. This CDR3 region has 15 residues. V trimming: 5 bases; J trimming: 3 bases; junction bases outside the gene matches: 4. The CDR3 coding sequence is TGTGCCAGCAGCCCCCGGACTAGCGGGAGCTACGAGCAGTACTTC. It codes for CASSPRTSGSYEQYF.

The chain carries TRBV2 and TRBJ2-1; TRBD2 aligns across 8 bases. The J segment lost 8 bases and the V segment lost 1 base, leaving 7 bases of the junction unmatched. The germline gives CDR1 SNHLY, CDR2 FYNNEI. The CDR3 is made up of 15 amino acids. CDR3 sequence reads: CASSEDGRASDEQFF. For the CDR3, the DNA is TGTGCCAGCAGTGAAGACGGGAGGGCGTCCGATGAGCAGTTCTTC.

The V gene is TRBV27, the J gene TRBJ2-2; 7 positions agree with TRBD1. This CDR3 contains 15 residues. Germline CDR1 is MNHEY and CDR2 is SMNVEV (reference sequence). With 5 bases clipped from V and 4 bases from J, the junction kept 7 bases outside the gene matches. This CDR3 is CASSRITGATGELFF. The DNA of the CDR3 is TGTGCCAGCAGTAGAATAACAGGGGCCACCGGGGAGCTGTTTTTT.